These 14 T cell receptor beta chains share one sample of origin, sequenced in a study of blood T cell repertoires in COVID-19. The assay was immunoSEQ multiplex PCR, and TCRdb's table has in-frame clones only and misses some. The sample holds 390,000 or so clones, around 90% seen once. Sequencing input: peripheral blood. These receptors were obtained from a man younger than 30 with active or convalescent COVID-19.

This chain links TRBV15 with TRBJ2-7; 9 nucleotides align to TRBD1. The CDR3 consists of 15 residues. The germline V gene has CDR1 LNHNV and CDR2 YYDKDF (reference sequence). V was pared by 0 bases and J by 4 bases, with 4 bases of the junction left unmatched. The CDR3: CATSREGQGPYEQYF. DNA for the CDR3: TGTGCCACCAGCAGAGAGGGACAGGGTCCGTACGAGCAGTACTTC.

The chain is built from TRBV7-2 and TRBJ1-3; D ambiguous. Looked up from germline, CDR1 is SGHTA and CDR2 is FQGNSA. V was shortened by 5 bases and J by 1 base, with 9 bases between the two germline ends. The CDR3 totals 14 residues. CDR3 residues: CASSRPGSGNTIYF. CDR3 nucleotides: TGTGCCAGCAGCCGTCCGGGGTCTGGAAACACCATATATTTT.

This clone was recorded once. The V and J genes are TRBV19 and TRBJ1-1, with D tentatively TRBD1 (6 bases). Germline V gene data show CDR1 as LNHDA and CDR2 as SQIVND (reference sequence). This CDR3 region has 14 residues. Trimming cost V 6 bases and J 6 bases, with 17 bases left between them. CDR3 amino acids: CASSPFAGVAEAFF. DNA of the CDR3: TGTGCCAGTAGCCCGTTCGCAGGGGTCGCTGAAGCTTTCTTT.

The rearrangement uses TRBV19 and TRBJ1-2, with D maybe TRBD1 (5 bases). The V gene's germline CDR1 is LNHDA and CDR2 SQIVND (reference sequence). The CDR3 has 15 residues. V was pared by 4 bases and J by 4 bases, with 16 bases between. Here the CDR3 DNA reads TGTGCCAGTAGTACCAACCAGGGAACCCCCTATGGCTACACCTTC. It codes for CASSTNQGTPYGYTF.

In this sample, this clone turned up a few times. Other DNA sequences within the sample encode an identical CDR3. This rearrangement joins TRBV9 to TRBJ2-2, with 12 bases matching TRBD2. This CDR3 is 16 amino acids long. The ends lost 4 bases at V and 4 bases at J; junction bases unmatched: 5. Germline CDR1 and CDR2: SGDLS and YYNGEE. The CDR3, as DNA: TGTGCCAGCAGCCCAAGACTAGCGGGAGTCACCGGGGAGCTGTTTTTT. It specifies CASSPRLAGVTGELFF.

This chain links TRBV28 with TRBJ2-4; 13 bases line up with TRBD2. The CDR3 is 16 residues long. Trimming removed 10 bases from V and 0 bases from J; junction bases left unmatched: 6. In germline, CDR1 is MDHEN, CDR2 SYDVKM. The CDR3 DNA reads TGTGCCACCATGGGACTAGCGGGGAAAGCCAAAAACATTCAGTACTTC. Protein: CATMGLAGKAKNIQYF. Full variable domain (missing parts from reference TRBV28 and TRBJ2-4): DVKVTQSSRYLVKRTGEKVFLECVQDMDHENMFWYRQDPGLGLRLIYFSYDVKMKEKGDIPEGYSVSREKKERFSLILESASTNQTSMYLCATMGLAGKAKNIQYFGAGTRLSVL.

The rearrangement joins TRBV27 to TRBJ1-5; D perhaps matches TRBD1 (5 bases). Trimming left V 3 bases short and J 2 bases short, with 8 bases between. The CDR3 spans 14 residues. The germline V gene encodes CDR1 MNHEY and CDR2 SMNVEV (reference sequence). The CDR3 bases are TGTGCCAGCAGTTTTCAGGGTGGCAATCAGCCCCAGCATTTT. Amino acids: CASSFQGGNQPQHF.

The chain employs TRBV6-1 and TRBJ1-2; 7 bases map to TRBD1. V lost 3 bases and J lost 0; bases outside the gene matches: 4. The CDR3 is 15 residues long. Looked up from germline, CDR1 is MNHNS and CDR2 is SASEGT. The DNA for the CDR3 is TGTGCCAGCAGTGATGAAGGGACAGCTAACTATGGCTACACCTTC. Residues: CASSDEGTANYGYTF.

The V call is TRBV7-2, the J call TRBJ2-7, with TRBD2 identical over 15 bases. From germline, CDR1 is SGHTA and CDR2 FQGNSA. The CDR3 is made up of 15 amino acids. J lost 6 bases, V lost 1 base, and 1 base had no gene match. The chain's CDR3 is CASSLVGLAGGEQYF. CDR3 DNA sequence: TGTGCCAGCAGCTTAGTGGGACTAGCGGGAGGCGAGCAGTACTTC.

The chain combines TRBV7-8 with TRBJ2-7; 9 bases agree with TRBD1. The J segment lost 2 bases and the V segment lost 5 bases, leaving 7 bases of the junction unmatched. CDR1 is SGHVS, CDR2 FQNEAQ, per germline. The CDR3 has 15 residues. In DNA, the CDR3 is TGTGCCAGCAGCCCCTCGGGACAGGGTCCCTACGAGCAGTACTTC. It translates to CASSPSGQGPYEQYF.

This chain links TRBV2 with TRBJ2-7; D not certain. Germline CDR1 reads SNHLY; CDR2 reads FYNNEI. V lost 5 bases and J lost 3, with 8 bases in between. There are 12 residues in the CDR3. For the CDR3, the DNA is TGTGCCAGCAGTTCCGAGCGCTACGAGCAGTACTTC. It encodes CASSSERYEQYF.

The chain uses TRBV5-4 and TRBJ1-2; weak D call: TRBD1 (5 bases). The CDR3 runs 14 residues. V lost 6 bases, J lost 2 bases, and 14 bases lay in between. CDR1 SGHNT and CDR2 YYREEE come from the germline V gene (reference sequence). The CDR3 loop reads CASTEPDRNYGYTF. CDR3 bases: TGTGCCAGCACCGAACCCGACAGAAACTATGGCTACACCTTC.

CDR3 residues: CASSPTGGNTEAFF. The CDR3 DNA follows: TGTGCCAGCAGCCCCACAGGGGGCAACACTGAAGCTTTCTTT. This chain links TRBV9 with TRBJ1-1; 9 bases are a match to TRBD1. This CDR3 has 14 residues. After removal of 4 bases from V and 2 bases from J, the junction contained 3 bases not matched to a gene. Germline-derived CDR1 and CDR2 are SGDLS and YYNGEE.

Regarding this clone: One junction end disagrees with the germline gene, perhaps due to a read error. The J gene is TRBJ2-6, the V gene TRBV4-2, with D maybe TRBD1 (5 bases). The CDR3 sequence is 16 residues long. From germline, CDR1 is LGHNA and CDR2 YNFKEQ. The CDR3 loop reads CASSFQYVSGANVLTF. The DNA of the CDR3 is TGTGCCAGCAGCTTCCAGTATGTCTCTGGGGCCAACGTGCTGACTTTC.